This TCR beta chain was retrieved from a study of blood T cell repertoires in COVID-19. Whole-study context: Researchers got acute and convalescent COVID-19 samples from the United States, Italy and Spain. PBMCs, B-cell-depleted T cells, or T cells were the source of the cDNA or gDNA that made up the material.

Authors' data handling: Estimation of nucleated cell counts relied on the amplification of reference gene primers. Clones were read by immunoSEQ multiplex PCR, and TCRdb kept only the in-frame ones, dropping some. V and J calls and clone size are given by that table; D and trimming were obtained from the DNA. Altogether 30,000 to 40,000 clones are present, about 80% being singletons, with the ten largest covering under 35%. Deletions cut 6 bases from V and 1 base from J, with 9 bases between. The CDR3 consists of 13 residues. Germline V gene lookup returns CDR1 SGHTA and CDR2 FQGNSA. The chain couples TRBV7-2 to TRBJ1-1, with D unresolved. The sequenced material came from peripheral blood. The TCR originated in a man older than 75 with acute or convalescent COVID-19. CDR3 residues: CASRYFGNTEAFF. The DNA of the CDR3 is TGTGCCAGCAGGTACTTTGGGAACACTGAAGCTTTCTTT.